The present entry profiles one T cell receptor beta chain with its context. Antigen: not known. Assay: immunoSEQ multiplex PCR; the TCRdb copy retains only in-frame clones and omits some. The sample records over a million clones, 70% to 80% being singletons. Healthy adults negative for HIV, lacking recent acute infections or vaccinations, served as donors. All donors were Caucasian adults living in Nashville, Tennessee. Germline V gives CDR1 MGHRA, CDR2 YSYEKL. V was pared by 0 bases and J by 0 bases, with 5 bases of the junction left unmatched. The CDR3 totals 17 residues. The data originate from a study of shared clonotypes between healthy human individuals. Looking at the study overall: The plates for each donor numbered three CD4 naive, three CD4 memory, two CD8 naive and one CD8 memory. Overall study findings and caveats: Large sequencing depth failed to make sorted-subset sequencing complete, rarefaction showed.

This chain links TRBV4-1 with TRBJ2-5; 9 positions agree with TRBD2. The sample comprised memory CD4+ T cells from PBMCs. Subset described: CD45RA-negative fraction. The clonotype comes from a man between 18 and 35 years old in good health. Some clones in this sample may be carry-over from other donors' samples. The CDR3 coding sequence is TGCGCCAGCAGCCAAGATCCAGCGGGAGGCGACCAAGAGACCCAGTACTTC. Protein product: CASSQDPAGGDQETQYF.